A selection of T cell receptor beta chains follows, all from one sample in a study of blood T cells in healthy people across ages. TCRdb reprocessed the 5' RACE reads via MiXCR and lists one record per CDR3 protein. The sample consists of 1.5 million to 2 million distinct CDR3 sequences, 28% of them appearing once. Sequencing was performed on blood. These receptor sequences come from a woman aged 25 to 45 in good health. The CDR3 runs from the conserved cysteine through the conserved F or W. A D gene is named only where the DNA matches it firmly. Rows may omit the clone size; those that give it use once, few, many or a size class.

>TRBJ2-4|-|TRBD2|TRBV5-7
CASSCRLAGSYGQYF
TGTGCCAGCAGCTGTCGACTAGCGGGTTCCTATGGGCAGTACTTC
>TRBJ1-2|-|-|TRBV25-1
CASRDDPDGYTF
TGTGCCAGCAGGGACGACCCCGATGGCTACACCTTC
>TRBJ2-7|-|TRBD1|TRBV6-1
CASSSRDRAWDEQYF
TGTGCCAGCAGTAGCCGGGACAGGGCCTGGGACGAGCAGTACTTC
>TRBJ1-4|-|-|TRBV9
CASSADPSTAANEKPFF
TGTGCCAGCAGCGCCGACCCAAGCACTGCAGCTAATGAAAAACCGTTTTTT
>TRBJ1-6|-|-|TRBV7-2
CASSPEVPPLHF
TGTGCCAGCAGCCCCGAGGTACCACCCCTCCACTTT
>TRBJ1-1|-|TRBD1|TRBV12-3/TRBV12-4
CASSEGAGEAFF
TGTGCCAGCAGCGAGGGGGCTGGTGAAGCTTTCTTT
>TRBJ2-1|few|TRBD2|TRBV12-3/TRBV12-4
CASSLRRGGRYNEQFF
TGTGCCAGCAGTTTACGTCGCGGGGGGCGCTACAATGAGCAGTTCTTC
>TRBJ2-2|-|TRBD2|TRBV5-1
CASSLGGTSFPGELFF
TGCGCCAGCAGCTTGGGCGGGACTAGTTTCCCCGGGGAGCTGTTTTTT
>TRBJ2-5|-|-|TRBV7-9
CASSLQRYNGQYF
TGTGCCAGCAGCTTACAGCGATACAATGGGCAGTACTTC
>TRBJ1-2|few|-|TRBV6-1
CASSEGGTSGYTF
TGTGCCAGCAGTGAAGGAGGGACGTCCGGCTACACCTTC
>TRBJ2-7|few|-|TRBV21-1
CASSKGHLSYEQYF
TGTGCCAGCAGCAAAGGCCACTTGAGCTACGAGCAGTACTTC
>TRBJ2-5|many|TRBD2|TRBV7-6
CASSSQTSGLQTQYF
TGTGCCAGCAGCTCTCAGACTAGCGGTTTACAGACCCAGTACTTC